A selection of T cell receptor beta chains follows, all from one sample in a study of blood T cell dynamics during melanoma immunotherapy. Clones were sequenced by immunoSEQ multiplex PCR, and TCRdb holds only the in-frame ones, with some missing. The table includes several thousand clones, about nine tenths detected once. Sequenced here: effector memory CD8+ T cells from blood, sampled from a patient treated with checkpoint blockade. The receptors originated from a human donor with melanoma. Both conserved end residues are part of each CDR3. The D gene is left open where the match is weak. Not all rows give a size; the values are once, few, many and, for expanded clones, a class.

j_call v_call clone_size d_call cdr3_nt cdr3_aa
TRBJ2-1 TRBV30 . TRBD2 TGTGCCTGGAGTCAGACTAGCGACGAGCAGTTCTTC CAWSQTSDEQFF
TRBJ2-3 TRBV19 . . TGTGCCAGTATGCAACCCCGGCGGGACACCAATCCAGATACGCAGTATTTT CASMQPRRDTNPDTQYF
TRBJ2-7 TRBV4-1 . TRBD1 TGCGCCAGCAGCGAAGCATACCTCCGGGACAGGGGCTACGAGCAGTACTTC CASSEAYLRDRGYEQYF
TRBJ2-7 TRBV9 . TRBD1 TGTGCCAGCAGCGTCGATGGGACAGGGGGCATCTACGAGCAGTACTTC CASSVDGTGGIYEQYF
TRBJ2-1 TRBV5-6 . . TGTGCCAGCAGCTTGCAGGCTAGCGTCAATGAGCAGTTCTTC CASSLQASVNEQFF
TRBJ2-7 TRBV19 . TRBD2 TGTGCCAGTAGTCAGACTAGCGGAGGCTACGAGCAGTACTTC CASSQTSGGYEQYF
TRBJ2-1 TRBV7-6 . . TGTGCCAGCAGCCCCGCCCCGGGATTCTACAATGAGCAGTTCTTC CASSPAPGFYNEQFF
TRBJ1-1 TRBV6-5 . TRBD1 TGTGCCAGCAGTTACTCGCCGGACAGGCCAACTGAAGCTTTCTTT CASSYSPDRPTEAFF
TRBJ1-4 TRBV5-4 . . TGTGCCAGCAGCCCGGGATCTAATGAAAAACTGTTTTTT CASSPGSNEKLFF
TRBJ1-1 TRBV25-1 . TRBD1 TGTGCCAGCAGTGAATGGGACAGCGAAGCTTTCTTT CASSEWDSEAFF
TRBJ2-5 TRBV14 . . TGTGCCAGCAGCCAAGATTGGGGAAAAGAGACCCAGTACTTC CASSQDWGKETQYF
TRBJ1-5 TRBV7-9 . . TGTGCCAGCAGCTCGACAGAAAGAAATCAGCCCCAGCATTTT CASSSTERNQPQHF
TRBJ1-6 TRBV28 . . TGTGCCAGCAGTCCACCCCCGGGGACTTCTTATAATTCACCCCTCCACTTT CASSPPPGTSYNSPLHF
TRBJ2-1 TRBV25-1 . TRBD2 TGTGCCAGCAGTGATGGGACTAGCGGGGACTCCTACAATGAGCAGTTCTTC CASSDGTSGDSYNEQFF
TRBJ1-5 TRBV7-5 . . TGTGCCAGCAGCTCGACAGAAAGAAATCAGCCCCAGCATTTT CASSSTERNQPQHF
TRBJ2-5 TRBV14 . . TGTGCCAGCAGCCAAGTTCCCAACAAGGAAACAGACTTC CASSQVPNKETDF
TRBJ2-2 TRBV11-2 once . TGTGCCAGCAAATACCGACGCACCGGGGAGCTGTTTTTT CASKYRRTGELFF
TRBJ1-4 TRBV5-6 . TRBD1 TGTGCCAGCAGCGAGAATTCCGGGACAGGGGTAGGTCGGGATGAAAAACTGTTTTTT CASSENSGTGVGRDEKLFF
TRBJ2-2 TRBV7-8 . TRBD2 TGTGCCAGCAGCTTAGTTCGGGAGGGCCCCACCGGGGAGCTGTTTTTT CASSLVREGPTGELFF
TRBJ2-5 TRBV11-3 . TRBD2 TGTGCCAGCAGCCCCGGGACTAGCGGTCACAGGGCAGAGACCCAGTACTTC CASSPGTSGHRAETQYF
TRBJ1-5 TRBV23-1 . . TGCGCCAGCAGTCAATCTGAGACATCAGACCAGCCCCAGCATTTT CASSQSETSDQPQHF
TRBJ2-1 TRBV7-3 . TRBD2 TGTGCCAGCAGCTTGGCTAGCGGGAACTCCTACAATGAGCAGTTCTTC CASSLASGNSYNEQFF
TRBJ2-7 TRBV30 . . TGTGCCTACTCGGCTTCTTCCTACGAGCAGTACTTC CAYSASSYEQYF
TRBJ2-7 TRBV27 . . TGTGCCAGCAGATTCCAATACGAGCAGTACTTC CASRFQYEQYF
TRBJ2-2 TRBV7-9 . . TGTGCCAGCAGCTTGCCCTGGGGAGGTCGAGGCACCGGGGAGCTGTTTTTT CASSLPWGGRGTGELFF
TRBJ2-7 TRBV28 . TRBD2 TGTGCCAGTTGGACTAGCGAGAGTTACGAGCAGTACTTC CASWTSESYEQYF
TRBJ2-7 TRBV6-5 . TRBD1 TGTGCCAGCAGTATGGGACAGGGACCCTACGAGCAGTACTTC CASSMGQGPYEQYF
TRBJ2-3 TRBV4-3 . . TGCGCCAGCAGCCGCGGGATAGCGGAGTTGGAAGGGCAGTATTTT CASSRGIAELEGQYF
TRBJ1-1 TRBV4-1 . TRBD1 TGCGCCAGCAGCCAGCCTGCAGGGGACAGAGGTGAGGACACTGAAGCTTTCTTT CASSQPAGDRGEDTEAFF
TRBJ1-5 TRBV28 few . TGTGCCAGCTACCCAACGACGGGTAGCAATCAGCCCCAGCATTTT CASYPTTGSNQPQHF
TRBJ2-3 TRBV27 . . TGTGCCAGCAGTCCCGGTACAGATACGCAGTATTTT CASSPGTDTQYF
TRBJ1-5 TRBV28 few . TGTGCCAGCAGTTTTGGTATTAGTAGCAATCAGCCCCAGCATTTT CASSFGISSNQPQHF
TRBJ2-3 TRBV7-3 . . TGTGCCAGCAGCTTAAACGCGGGAATCACCCCAGATACGCAGTATTTT CASSLNAGITPDTQYF
TRBJ1-2 TRBV9 once . TGTGCCAGCAGCGAACAGCACAAGATTGACTATGGCTACACCTTC CASSEQHKIDYGYTF
TRBJ2-5 TRBV23-1 . . TGCGCCAGCAGTCTCGAGCTAAGGTACGTAGAGACCCAGTACTTC CASSLELRYVETQYF
TRBJ1-4 TRBV5-4 . TRBD1 TGTGCCAGCAGCTGGGACAGGGGTGGCGAAAAACTGTTTTTT CASSWDRGGEKLFF
TRBJ2-5 TRBV4-2 . . TGTGCCAGCAGCGAAATCGCCGGCTCTAAGACCCAGTACTTC CASSEIAGSKTQYF
TRBJ2-1 TRBV25-1 . . TGTGCCAGCAGTGATCGACGGGGGCCGAACAATGAGCAGTTCTTC CASSDRRGPNNEQFF
TRBJ1-1 TRBV6-5 . . TGTGCCAGTTGGGGCCCCCTTAATGAAGCTTTCTTT CASWGPLNEAFF
TRBJ2-2 TRBV20-1 . . TGCAGTGTCACGAACACCGGGGAGCTGTTTTTT CSVTNTGELFF
TRBJ2-1 TRBV19 . . TGTGCCAGTAAAGGTTTAGGATACAATGAGCAGTTCTTC CASKGLGYNEQFF
TRBJ2-7 TRBV2 . TRBD1 TGTGCCAGCAGTGGGACAGGGCTTTCCTACGAGCAGTACTTC CASSGTGLSYEQYF
TRBJ1-5 TRBV19 . . TGTGCCAGTAGTAAGGGGTATTTGGGAAGGCAGCCCCAGCATTTT CASSKGYLGRQPQHF
TRBJ2-7 TRBV19 once TRBD1 TGTGCCAGTATTGGACAGGGGGCGGGCGAGCAGTACTTC CASIGQGAGEQYF
TRBJ1-4 TRBV7-6 . . TGTGCCAGCAGCCCCAGCAGAGGGTTTGAAAAACTGTTTTTT CASSPSRGFEKLFF
TRBJ1-3 TRBV28 . . TGTGCCAGCAGTTTCCGTGGGTTACGAAACACCATATATTTT CASSFRGLRNTIYF
TRBJ1-6 TRBV27 . . TGTGCCACCGCGGCAGGGTTTAGTTCCTATAATTCACCCCTCCACTTT CATAAGFSSYNSPLHF
TRBJ2-7 TRBV4-3 once TRBD2 TGCGCCAGCAGCCAAGAATCGTCTAGCGGGCCCTACGAGCAGTACTTC CASSQESSSGPYEQYF
TRBJ2-5 TRBV15 . TRBD2 TGTGCCACCAGCAGAGTGGGGACTAGCGGGTTAGAGGACCAGTACTTC CATSRVGTSGLEDQYF
TRBJ1-5 TRBV7-9 once . TGTGCCAGCAGCTTACAGAATCAGCCCCAGCATTTT CASSLQNQPQHF
TRBJ2-2 TRBV6-5 . . TGTGCCAGCAGTTACTTTACGGCTTCGAACACCGGGGAGCTGTTTTTT CASSYFTASNTGELFF
TRBJ2-7 TRBV27 . . TGTGCCAGCAGTTACACCGTCGCCTACGAGCAGTACTTC CASSYTVAYEQYF